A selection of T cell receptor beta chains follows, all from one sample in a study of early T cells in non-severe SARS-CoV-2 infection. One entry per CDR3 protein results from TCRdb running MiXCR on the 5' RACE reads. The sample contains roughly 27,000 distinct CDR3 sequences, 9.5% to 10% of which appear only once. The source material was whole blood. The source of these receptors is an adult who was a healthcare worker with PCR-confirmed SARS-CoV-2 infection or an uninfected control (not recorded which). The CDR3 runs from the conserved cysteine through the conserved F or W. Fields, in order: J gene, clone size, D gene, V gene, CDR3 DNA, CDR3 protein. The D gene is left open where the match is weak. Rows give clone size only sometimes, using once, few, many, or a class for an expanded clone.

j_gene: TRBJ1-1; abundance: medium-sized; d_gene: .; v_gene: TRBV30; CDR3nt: TGTGCCTGGAGTCCAGGAGGCAGCGGGGCTTTCTTT; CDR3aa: CAWSPGGSGAFF
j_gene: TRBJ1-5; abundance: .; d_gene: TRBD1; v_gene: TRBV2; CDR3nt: TGTGCCAGCAGTCCACAGGGGGCAGAGCAGCCCCAGCATTTT; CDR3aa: CASSPQGAEQPQHF
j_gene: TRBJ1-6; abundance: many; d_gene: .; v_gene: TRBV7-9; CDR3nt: TGTGCCAGCAGCTTAGGACCACAGGGTTTAAGCCACTTT; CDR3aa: CASSLGPQGLSHF
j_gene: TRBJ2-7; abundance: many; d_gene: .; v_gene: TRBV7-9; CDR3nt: TGTGCCAGCAGCTTATACGAATCTGTGAGGACAGACCCTTACGAGCAGTACTTC; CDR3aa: CASSLYESVRTDPYEQYF
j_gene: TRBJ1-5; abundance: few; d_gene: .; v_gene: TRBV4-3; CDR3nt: TGCGCCAGCAGCCAAGATCAGGGGCAGGGCAGCCAGCCCCAGCATTTT; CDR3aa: CASSQDQGQGSQPQHF
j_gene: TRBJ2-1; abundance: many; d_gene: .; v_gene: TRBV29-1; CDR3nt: TGCAGCGGAAGATCGGACCGACACAATGAGCAGTTCTTC; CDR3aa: CSGRSDRHNEQFF
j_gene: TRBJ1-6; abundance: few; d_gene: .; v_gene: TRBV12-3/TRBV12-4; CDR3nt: TGTGCCAGCTCCAGGTCGGGTTCACCCCTCCACTTT; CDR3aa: CASSRSGSPLHF
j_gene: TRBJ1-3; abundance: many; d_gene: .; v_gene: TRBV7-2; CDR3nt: TGTGGACGGAGGGCAGCCTCTGGAAACACCATATATTTT; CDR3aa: CGRRAASGNTIYF
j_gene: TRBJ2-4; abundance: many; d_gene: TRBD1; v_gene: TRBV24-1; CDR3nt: TGTGCCACCAGGCCGGGACAGGGAGGGGACATTCAGTACTTC; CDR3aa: CATRPGQGGDIQYF
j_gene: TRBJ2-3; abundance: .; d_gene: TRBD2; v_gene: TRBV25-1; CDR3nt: TGTGCCAGCAGTAAACTAGCGGGGGTCACAGATACGCAGTATTTT; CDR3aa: CASSKLAGVTDTQYF
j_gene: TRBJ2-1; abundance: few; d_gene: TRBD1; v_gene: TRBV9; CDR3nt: TGTGCCAGCAGCGTAGAGGGGGCAAGTCGGAATGAGCAGTTCTTC; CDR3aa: CASSVEGASRNEQFF
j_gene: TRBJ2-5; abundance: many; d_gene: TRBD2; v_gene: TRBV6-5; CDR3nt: TGTGCCAGCAGTTACAAGATACCGGGACTAAACCGCGAGACCCAGTACTTC; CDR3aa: CASSYKIPGLNRETQYF
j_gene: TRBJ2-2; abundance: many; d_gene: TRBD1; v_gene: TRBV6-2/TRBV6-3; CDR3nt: TGTGCCAGCAAATTGACAGGGGGCGCGGCCGGGGAGCTGTTTTTT; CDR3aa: CASKLTGGAAGELFF
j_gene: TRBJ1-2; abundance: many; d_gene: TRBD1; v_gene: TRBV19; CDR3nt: TGTGCCAGTAGTATCCAGGGGGCGCCTACCTTC; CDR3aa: CASSIQGAPTF
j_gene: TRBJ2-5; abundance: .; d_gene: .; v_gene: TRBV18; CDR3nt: TGTGCCAGCTCAACCTCTCAAGAGACCCAGTACTTC; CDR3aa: CASSTSQETQYF
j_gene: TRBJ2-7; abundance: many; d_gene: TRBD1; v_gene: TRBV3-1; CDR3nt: TGTGCCAGCAGGGAGACAGGGTCCGGCTACGAGCAGTACTTC; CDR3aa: CASRETGSGYEQYF
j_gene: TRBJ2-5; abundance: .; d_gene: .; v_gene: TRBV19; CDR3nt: TGTGCCAGTAGTATATTGAGGGGCGCGGGGCAAGAGACCCAGTACTTC; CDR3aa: CASSILRGAGQETQYF
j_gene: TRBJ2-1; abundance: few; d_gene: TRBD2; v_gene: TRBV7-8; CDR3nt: TGTGCCAGCAGCTTCGAAGCGGGGGGATTTGAGCAGTTCTTC; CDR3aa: CASSFEAGGFEQFF
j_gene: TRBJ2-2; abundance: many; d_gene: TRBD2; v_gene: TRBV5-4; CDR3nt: TGTGCCAGCAGCTCCGGACTAGCGGGGGGGCCGGACACCGGGGAGCTGTTTTTT; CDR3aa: CASSSGLAGGPDTGELFF
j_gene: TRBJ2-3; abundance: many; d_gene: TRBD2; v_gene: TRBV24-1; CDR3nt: TGTGCCACCAGTGGCCAAGGGCTAGCGGGGTTAGATACGCAGTATTTT; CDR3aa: CATSGQGLAGLDTQYF
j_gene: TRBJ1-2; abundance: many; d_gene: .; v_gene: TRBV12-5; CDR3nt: TGTGCTAGTGTCCCGGTAGGCAGACCCTATGGCTACACCTTC; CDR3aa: CASVPVGRPYGYTF
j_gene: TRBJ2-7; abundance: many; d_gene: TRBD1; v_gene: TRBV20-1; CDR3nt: TGCAGTGCCCCGGGACAGGGTATATACGAGCAGTACTTC; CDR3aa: CSAPGQGIYEQYF
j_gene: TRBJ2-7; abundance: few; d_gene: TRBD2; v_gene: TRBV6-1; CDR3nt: TGTGCCAGCAGGGAAAGACTAGCGGTGGGTACCTACGAGCAGTACTTC; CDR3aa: CASRERLAVGTYEQYF
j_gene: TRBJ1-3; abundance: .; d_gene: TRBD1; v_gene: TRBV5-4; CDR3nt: TGTGCCAGCAGCGACCGGGACAGAGGAAGATCTGAAAACACCATATATTTT; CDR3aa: CASSDRDRGRSENTIYF
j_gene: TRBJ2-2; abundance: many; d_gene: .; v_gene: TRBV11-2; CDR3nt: TGTGCCAGCAGCTTAGTCACCGGGGAGCTGTTTTTT; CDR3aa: CASSLVTGELFF
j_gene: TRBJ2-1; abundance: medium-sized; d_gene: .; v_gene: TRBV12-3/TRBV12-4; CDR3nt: TGTGCCAGCAGTTTAGGGGTACGACTAGAGCAGTTCTTC; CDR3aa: CASSLGVRLEQFF
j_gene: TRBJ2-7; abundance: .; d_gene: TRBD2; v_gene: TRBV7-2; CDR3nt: TGTGCCAGCAGCCCATCCGGGACCGGGGGGTGGCAGTACTTC; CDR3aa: CASSPSGTGGWQYF
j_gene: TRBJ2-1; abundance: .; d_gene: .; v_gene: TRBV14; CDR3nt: TGTGCCAGCAGCCCAAGATTCGGGGTCCGCTACAATGAGCAGTTCTTC; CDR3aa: CASSPRFGVRYNEQFF
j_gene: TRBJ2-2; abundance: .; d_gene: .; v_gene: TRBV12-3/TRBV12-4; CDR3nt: TGTGCCAGCATCTGGGCAGGGACGAACACCGGGGAGCTGTTTTTT; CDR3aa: CASIWAGTNTGELFF
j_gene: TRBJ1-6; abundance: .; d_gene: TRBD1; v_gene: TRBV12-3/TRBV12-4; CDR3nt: TGTGCCAGCAGTCGAACAGGGGGCGGAATTACACCCCTCCACTTT; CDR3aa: CASSRTGGGITPLHF
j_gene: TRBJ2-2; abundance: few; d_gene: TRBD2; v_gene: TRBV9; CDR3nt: TGTGCCAGCAGCGTAGTAGGGACTAGGTCCGGGGAGCTGTTTTTT; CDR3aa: CASSVVGTRSGELFF
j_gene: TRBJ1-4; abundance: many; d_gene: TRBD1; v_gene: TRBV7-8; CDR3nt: TGTGCCAGCAGCTTAGCTGACAGGGCAACTAATGAAAAACTGTTTTTT; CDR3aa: CASSLADRATNEKLFF
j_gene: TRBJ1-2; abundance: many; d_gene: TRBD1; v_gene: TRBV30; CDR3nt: TGTGCCTGTACCAAGCCCGGGACAGGGAGCAGCGATGGCTACACCTTC; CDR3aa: CACTKPGTGSSDGYTF
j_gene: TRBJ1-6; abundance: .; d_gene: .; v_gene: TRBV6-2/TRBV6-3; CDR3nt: TGTGCCAGCCGCTCGAATTCACCCCTCCACTTT; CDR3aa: CASRSNSPLHF
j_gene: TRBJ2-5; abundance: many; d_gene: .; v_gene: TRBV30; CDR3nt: TGTGCCTGGAGTACGGGGTTCGAAGAGACCCAGTACTTC; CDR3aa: CAWSTGFEETQYF
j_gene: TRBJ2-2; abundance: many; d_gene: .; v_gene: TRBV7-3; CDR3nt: TGTGCCAGCAGGGGGGCAGGGGCGAGCACCGGGGAGCTGTTTTTT; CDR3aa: CASRGAGASTGELFF
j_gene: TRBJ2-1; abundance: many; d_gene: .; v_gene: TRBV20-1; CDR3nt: TGCAGTGCTAGCACTGGACTGAGCCCTGGGGATGAGCAGTTCTTC; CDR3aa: CSASTGLSPGDEQFF
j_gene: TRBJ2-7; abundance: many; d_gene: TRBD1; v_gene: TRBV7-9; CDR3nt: TGTGCCAGCAGCTTACCCGGGACAGGGCGATCCCACGAGCAGTACTTC; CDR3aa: CASSLPGTGRSHEQYF
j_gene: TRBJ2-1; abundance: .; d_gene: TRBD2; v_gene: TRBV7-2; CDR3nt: TGTGCCAGCAGCTTAGGACTAGCGGGGGGTCTCCCCAATGAGCAGTTCTTC; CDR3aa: CASSLGLAGGLPNEQFF
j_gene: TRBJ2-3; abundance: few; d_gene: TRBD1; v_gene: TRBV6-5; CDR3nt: TGTGCCAGCAGCGGGGACAGTCTAACAGATACGCAGTATTTT; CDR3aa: CASSGDSLTDTQYF
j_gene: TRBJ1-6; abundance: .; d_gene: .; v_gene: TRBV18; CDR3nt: TGTGCCAGCTCACCCCAAGGGGGAGCAGCCTATAATTCACCCCTCCACTTT; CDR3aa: CASSPQGGAAYNSPLHF
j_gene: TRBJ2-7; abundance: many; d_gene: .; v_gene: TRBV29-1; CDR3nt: TGCAGCGTTGTCCCCCTTGGGCCCTACGAGCAGTACTTC; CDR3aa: CSVVPLGPYEQYF
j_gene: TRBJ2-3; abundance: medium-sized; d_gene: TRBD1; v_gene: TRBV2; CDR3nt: TGTGCCAGCAGTAGACAGGGGACATCCACAGATACGCAGTATTTT; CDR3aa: CASSRQGTSTDTQYF
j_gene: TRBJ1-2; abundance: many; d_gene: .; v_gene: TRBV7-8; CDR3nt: TGTGCCAGCAGCTTAGGGCCCAGGGTTAACTATGGCTACACCTTC; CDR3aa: CASSLGPRVNYGYTF
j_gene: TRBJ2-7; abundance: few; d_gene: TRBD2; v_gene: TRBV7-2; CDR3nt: TGTGCCAGCAGCTTAGGGCCGGGAGGGTCCATCCCCTACGAGCAGTACTTC; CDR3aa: CASSLGPGGSIPYEQYF
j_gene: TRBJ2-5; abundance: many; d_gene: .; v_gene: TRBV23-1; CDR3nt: TGCGCCAGCAGAGTGCCGGGTCCGGGCCAAGAGACCCAGTACTTC; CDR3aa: CASRVPGPGQETQYF
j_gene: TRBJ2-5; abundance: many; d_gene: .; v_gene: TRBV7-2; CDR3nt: TGTGCCAGCAGCTTAGGACAGAAAGAGACCCAGTACTTC; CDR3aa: CASSLGQKETQYF
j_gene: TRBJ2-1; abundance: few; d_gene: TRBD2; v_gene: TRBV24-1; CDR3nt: TGTGCCACCAGTGATTTGTCGGGGGGTTATGAGCAGTTCTTC; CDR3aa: CATSDLSGGYEQFF